Here is one T cell receptor (beta chain) with its context. The data belong to a study of blood T cell repertoires in COVID-19. Across the study: The United States, Italy and Spain supplied acute and convalescent COVID-19 samples. Nucleic acid was either cDNA or gDNA, and it came from T cells, B-cell-depleted T cells, or PBMCs.

In germline, CDR1 is SGHAT, CDR2 FQNNGV. This CDR3 contains 15 residues. Germline trimming cut 6 bases from V and 5 bases from J; bases unmatched to any gene: 12. Generated by immunoSEQ multiplex PCR, the TCRdb table keeps only in-frame clones and is missing some. Counted here are some 100,000 clones, over 75% occurring once; the ten biggest clones make up roughly 7.4%. J is TRBJ1-2 and V is TRBV11-2, with 7 bases fitting TRBD1. Sequenced material: peripheral blood. The clonotype was recovered from a man younger than 40 in a cohort sampled during active COVID-19. The CDR3 DNA reads TGTGCCAGCAGAGGGCTCAACAGGGGCAGTTATGGCTACACCTTC. Residues: CASRGLNRGSYGYTF.